Given below is one T cell receptor (beta chain) in context. Sequencing was performed with immunoSEQ multiplex PCR; in TCRdb, only in-frame clones are kept and a portion is missing. The sample holds hundreds of thousands of clones; 80% to 90% are singletons and the top ten take 2% to 3%. The CDR3 consists of 13 residues. The V gene's germline CDR1 is GTSNPN and CDR2 SVGIG (reference sequence). The data belong to a study of blood T cell repertoires in COVID-19. Turning to the study itself: The study drew acute and convalescent COVID-19 samples from the United States, Italy and Spain.

Everyone who took part was roughly 18 to 100 years old, and they came from about two dozen US areas. The study assigned cohorts using participant-reported clinical history. Sequenced material: PBMCs or T cells enriched from blood (not recorded which). The rearrangement uses TRBV30 and TRBJ2-2, with TRBD2 identical over 11 bases. The clonotype was recovered from a woman between 25 and 40 years old with acute COVID-19. CDR3 sequence: CGSGGANTGELFF. In nucleotides, the CDR3 is TGTGGTAGCGGGGGGGCGAACACCGGGGAGCTGTTTTTT.